This TCR beta chain was obtained from a study of vaccination effects on CD4 cells after COVID-19. Viral peptide pool expansion of antigen-specific CD4+ T cells preceded sequencing in the ViraFEST assay. Subsequent to a culture period of under twelve days, CD4+ T cells were isolated. People in the vaccine group had not been infected with SARS-CoV-2 before, and their nucleocapsid antibodies were negative. Supplemented with 8.5 to 10 IU/ml IL-2 and 7.5 to 10 ug/ml peptides, around 2 million PBMC per well were kept in culture. CDR1 and CDR2 (germline): SGHKS, YYEKEE (reference sequence). V was pared by 4 bases and J by 7 bases, with 9 bases between. This CDR3 is 12 amino acids long. General observations from the study: The study enrolled few convalescent patients and sampled no early post-infection timepoints. Just 1 of 255 vaccine-induced clones in healthy recipients was cross-reactive.

Only in-frame clones appear in the TCRdb table, and some are missing; sequencing was by immunoSEQ multiplex PCR. This table has about 24,000 clones, approximately 69% appearing once. To note about this clone: Its antigen is not identified.

The chain links TRBV5-5 to TRBJ2-1, with a tentative D call TRBD2 (6 bases). The receptor comes from a human donor who received a COVID-19 vaccine. The specimen was CD4+ T cells from PBMCs cultured with SARS-CoV-2 spike peptides, collected before COVID-19 vaccination. The CDR3 loop reads CASSIGGNEQFF. CDR3 coding DNA: TGTGCCAGCAGCATTGGGGGGAATGAGCAGTTCTTC.